The clone carrying this TCR beta chain has a count of ten or more. Its antigen is not identified. The sample belongs to a study of regulatory T cells in long-lasting Graves disease. Findings of the study overall: Newly diagnosed Graves' patients had higher TCR diversity than persistent ones.

The time point: persistent/refractory GD, antithyroid drugs over 5 years with positive TRAb. Extracted RNA from PBMCs served as the source of the TCR library. Library construction for TCR beta used iRepertoire HTBI primers and Arm-PCR of CDR3 regions. TCRdb called the multiplex PCR reads again in MiXCR, with one record for every CDR3 protein. Of about 660,000 distinct CDR3 sequences detected, roughly 30% appear once; the ten largest clones hold about 42%. The material sequenced was peripheral blood mononuclear cells (PBMCs), taken when the disease was refractory, from a patient treated with antithyroid drugs. This clonotype originated in a female donor with Graves disease.

Here the CDR3 reads CASSTGWGRALTLKTQYF. CDR3 nucleotides: TGTGCCAGCAGCACGGGGTGGGGGAGGGCCTTGACACTGAAGACCCAGTACTTC. J is TRBJ2-5 and V is TRBV28, with TRBD2 matching over 7 bases. The CDR3 consists of 18 residues. Germline assignment: CDR1 MDHEN and CDR2 SYDVKM. V gave up 6 bases and J gave up 6 bases; unmatched junction bases: 22.